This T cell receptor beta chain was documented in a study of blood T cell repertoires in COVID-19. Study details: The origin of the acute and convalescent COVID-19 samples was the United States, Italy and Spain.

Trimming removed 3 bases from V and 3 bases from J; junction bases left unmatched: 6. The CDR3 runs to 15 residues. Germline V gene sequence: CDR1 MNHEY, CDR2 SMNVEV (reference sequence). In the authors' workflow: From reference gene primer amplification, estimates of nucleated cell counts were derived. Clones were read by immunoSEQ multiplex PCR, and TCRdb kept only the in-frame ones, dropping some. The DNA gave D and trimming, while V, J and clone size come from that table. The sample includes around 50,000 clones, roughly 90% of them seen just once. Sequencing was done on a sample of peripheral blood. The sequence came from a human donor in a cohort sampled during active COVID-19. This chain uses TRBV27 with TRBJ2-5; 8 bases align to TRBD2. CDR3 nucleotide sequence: TGTGCCAGCAGTTTGACGGGACTAGATAAAGAGACCCAGTACTTC. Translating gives CASSLTGLDKETQYF.